Shown below are 16 T cell receptor beta chains from a single sample sequenced in a study of T cell repertoires in aging, cancer and after chemotherapy. TRB rearrangements spanning V, D and J were amplified using mixed TRB-A/B primers. Via MiXCR, TCRdb re-called the multiplex PCR reads, giving one row per CDR3 protein. Of about 2,000 distinct CDR3 sequences listed, around 19% are singletons. TCR beta rearrangements were amplified from peripheral blood genomic DNA. The sample consisted of blood. These receptors were obtained from a human donor with a solid tumor.

A word on this clonotype: This may be a read error: a much more frequent sequence differs by one nucleotide. The chain recombines TRBV6-2 or TRBV6-3 with TRBJ2-1; no definite D call. Germline lookup yields CDR1 MNHEY and CDR2 SVGEGT. The CDR3 loop spans 17 amino acids. As DNA, the CDR3 is TGTTCCAGCAGCAACGGGCTAGGTCGGGCCTCGAACGATGAGCAGTTCTTC. It codes for CSSSNGLGRASNDEQFF.

By share of the sample, this clonotype is medium-sized (0.01 to 0.1%). The J gene is TRBJ2-7, the V gene TRBV6-5, with 7 bases lining up with TRBD1. Germline assignment: CDR1 MNHEY and CDR2 SVGAGI. V lost 6 bases and J lost 0; bases outside the gene matches: 2. CDR3 size: 13 residues. The CDR3 DNA follows: TGTGCCAGCAGGACAGGGAGCTCCTACGAGCAGTACTTC. This sequence encodes CASRTGSSYEQYF.

By frequency in the sample, this clonotype is medium-sized (0.01 to 0.1%). The genes are TRBV6-2 or TRBV6-3 and TRBJ2-1; no firm D call. V lost 6 bases, J lost 0 bases, and 6 bases lay in between. Germline-derived CDR1 and CDR2 are MNHEY and SVGEGT. The CDR3 extends over 13 amino acids. CDR3 protein: CASSPPSYNEQFF. For the CDR3, the DNA is TGTGCCAGCAGCCCCCCCTCCTACAATGAGCAGTTCTTC.

By sample fraction, this clonotype is medium-sized. The chain recombines TRBV5-4 with TRBJ1-3, with TRBD1 as a possible D gene (6 bases). The germline V and J ends were trimmed by 4 bases and 4 bases, with 15 bases remaining between them. Per the germline V gene, CDR1 is SGHNT and CDR2 is YYREEE (reference sequence). CDR3 length: 15 amino acids. In DNA, the CDR3 is TGTGCCAGCAGCCCAGATTGGACAGCCGGAAACACCATATATTTT. It encodes CASSPDWTAGNTIYF.

This chain uses TRBV20-1 with TRBJ2-7; D is possibly TRBD2 (6 bases). This CDR3 comprises 14 residues. The V end lost 5 bases, the J end lost 3 bases, and 17 bases lay between the germline ends. The germline CDR1 and CDR2 sequences are DFQATT and SNEGSKA (reference sequence). The CDR3 sequence is CSAGGSAGLYEQYF. CDR3 sequence (DNA): TGCAGTGCTGGGGGGTCTGCCGGGCTCTACGAGCAGTACTTC.

This clonotype qualifies as medium-sized. This rearrangement joins TRBV6-5 to TRBJ1-5, with 8 bases aligning to TRBD1. After removal of 6 bases from V and 5 bases from J, the junction contained 12 bases not matched to a gene. Per the germline V gene, CDR1 is MNHEY and CDR2 is SVGAGI. The CDR3 extends over 16 amino acids. The CDR3 here is CASSRTQTGVDQPQHF. CDR3 nucleotides: TGTGCCAGCAGCAGAACCCAGACAGGGGTCGATCAGCCCCAGCATTTT.

This clonotype qualifies as large (0.1 to 1%). The rearrangement joins TRBV27 to TRBJ2-6; 10 bases line up with TRBD2. The CDR3 is 17 amino acids. V dropped 6 bases and J dropped 3; count of bases not matched to a gene: 8. Germline-derived CDR1 and CDR2 are MNHEY and SMNVEV (reference sequence). CDR3 loop: CASRKSGGAHGANVLTF. CDR3 in DNA: TGTGCCAGCAGGAAGAGCGGGGGGGCGCATGGGGCCAACGTCCTGACTTTC.

Sample share makes this clonotype medium-sized. The rearrangement joins TRBV27 to TRBJ2-5, with 8 nucleotides matching TRBD2. The CDR3 has 17 amino acids. V was pared by 5 bases and J by 5 bases, with 16 bases of the junction left unmatched. In germline, CDR1 is MNHEY, CDR2 SMNVEV (reference sequence). The CDR3 bases are TGTGCCAGCAGTCCCCGGGGAGCGGGGGTTCGATGGGAGACCCAGTACTTC. Encoded protein: CASSPRGAGVRWETQYF.

By share, this clonotype ranks as large. The V and J genes are TRBV6-2 or TRBV6-3 and TRBJ2-1, with D uncertain. V was pared by 6 bases and J by 6 bases, with 12 bases between. From germline, CDR1 is MNHEY and CDR2 SVGEGT. The CDR3 loop spans 13 amino acids. Here the CDR3 reads CASRPLGFNEQFF. CDR3 DNA sequence: TGTGCCAGCAGGCCCCTAGGGTTCAATGAGCAGTTCTTC.

This clonotype is judged medium-sized (0.01 to 0.1%). The chain carries TRBV19 and TRBJ1-4; possibly TRBD1 for D (5 bases). The V gene's germline CDR1 is LNHDA and CDR2 SQIVND (reference sequence). CDR3 length: 14 residues. V lost 3 bases to trimming and J lost 7 bases, with 12 bases between them. The CDR3 nucleotides are TGTGCCAGTAGTATCTCGAGGGACGGTGAAAAACTGTTTTTT. Protein: CASSISRDGEKLFF. Full variable domain (missing parts from reference TRBV19 and TRBJ1-4): DGGITQSPKYLFRKEGQNVTLSCEQNLNHDAMYWYRQDPGQGLRLIYYSQIVNDFQKGDIAEGYSVSREKKESFPLTVTSAQKNPTAFYLCASSISRDGEKLFFGSGTQLSVL.

This clonotype was seen more than once but under ten times. The chain carries TRBV20-1 and TRBJ1-1, with D uncertain. The CDR3 covers 15 residues. CDR1 is DFQATT and CDR2 is SNEGSKA in the germline V gene (reference sequence). V shed 3 bases and J shed 2 bases, with 16 bases lying between them. This chain's CDR3 is CSASSGLQYNTEAFF. The CDR3 DNA is TGCAGTGCTAGCTCTGGGCTCCAGTACAACACTGAAGCTTTCTTT.

This clonotype was seen only a few times. The V call is TRBV4-2, the J call TRBJ1-5; TRBD1 aligns across 7 bases. CDR3 size: 18 residues. V lost 5 bases and J lost 0; bases outside the gene matches: 13. The V gene's germline CDR1 is LGHNA and CDR2 YNFKEQ. The CDR3 bases are TGTGCCAGCAGCTTGGAACAGGGGCATGCCGATAGCAATCAGCCCCAGCATTTT. The encoded protein is CASSLEQGHADSNQPQHF.

This chain joins TRBV5-1 and TRBJ1-6, with D tentatively TRBD1 (5 bases). The CDR3 has 15 amino acids. The germline gives CDR1 SGHRS, CDR2 YFSETQ. V was shortened by 4 bases and J by 9 bases, with 17 bases between the two germline ends. CDR3 bases: TGCGCCAGCAGCGCCGGGGGGGTTATGAGTTCACCCCTCCACTTT. Residues: CASSAGGVMSSPLHF.

V usage is TRBV5-1 and J usage is TRBJ2-1; 8 nucleotides align to TRBD1. Trimming cost V 0 bases and J 8 bases; bases outside gene matches: 4. The CDR3 extends over 14 amino acids. CDR1 SGHRS and CDR2 YFSETQ come from the germline V gene. The CDR3 is CASSLGMTGDEQFF. The CDR3 nucleotides read TGCGCCAGCAGCTTGGGGATGACAGGGGATGAGCAGTTCTTC.

This clonotype was detected a few times. The J gene is TRBJ2-1, the V gene TRBV27, with 10 bases that match TRBD2. The germline V gene has CDR1 MNHEY and CDR2 SMNVEV (reference sequence). The CDR3 is 13 residues long. V gave up 5 bases and J gave up 10 bases; unmatched junction bases: 5. CDR3: CASSQISGGEQFF. The CDR3 DNA reads as TGTGCCAGCAGTCAAATTAGCGGGGGGGAGCAGTTCTTC.

About this clonotype itself: A much larger clone differs from this one at a single base, so this may be a read error. The chain couples TRBV18 to TRBJ1-4, with 8 bases lining up with TRBD1. V trimming: 1 base; J trimming: 12 bases; junction bases outside the gene matches: 13. This CDR3 has 16 residues. Germline loops: CDR1 KGHSH, CDR2 LQKENI. CDR3 amino acids: CASSPRVQGGSKELFF. CDR3 bases: TGTGCCAGCTCACCACGGGTACAGGGGGGATCCAAGGAACTGTTTTTT.